The rows below give T cell receptor beta chains drawn from one sample of a study of blood T cells in healthy people across ages. TCRdb reprocessed the 5' RACE reads via MiXCR and lists one record per CDR3 protein. The sample shows 550,000 to 750,000 distinct CDR3 sequences, roughly 21% of them seen only once. The source material was blood. These receptors came from a man aged 70 or older in good health. Both conserved end residues are trimmed from each CDR3. The D gene is left open where the match is weak.

TRBJ1-4	TRBV5-1	NA	ASRQTGTATNEKLF
TRBJ2-5	TRBV20-1	NA	SARSALANQETQY
NA	TRBV12-3/TRBV12-4	NA	ARSLSIDASSYEQY
TRBJ1-1	TRBV3-1	NA	ASSQGAGVNTEAF
TRBJ2-7	TRBV6-5	NA	ASSRDGLEQY
TRBJ2-5	TRBV5-1	TRBD1	ASSSLDRGRQETQY
TRBJ1-1	TRBV20-1	NA	SAGTGFLTEAF
TRBJ2-1	TRBV6-5	NA	ASSPSAYYNEQF
TRBJ2-2	TRBV4-2	NA	ASSLTRTNTGELF
TRBJ1-4	TRBV7-9	NA	ASSPRDEHEKLF
TRBJ2-1	TRBV28	TRBD2	ASSGRDQAYNEQF
TRBJ2-7	TRBV7-6	TRBD2	ASSLSGGGEQY
TRBJ2-5	TRBV20-1	NA	SARPTSRVAETQY
TRBJ2-7	TRBV20-1	NA	SASRDTYEQY
TRBJ1-6	TRBV4-3	NA	ASSQALGTGNSPLH
TRBJ2-1	TRBV15	TRBD2	ATSRRTSGSDEQF
TRBJ2-3	TRBV7-3	TRBD2	ASSSPDMTSGSSDTQY
TRBJ2-1	TRBV15	NA	ATSRGEFSYNEQF
TRBJ2-7	TRBV9	TRBD2	ASSVAGTSGYEQY
TRBJ2-5	TRBV4-3	TRBD2	ASSQDSGSPHETQY